This T cell receptor (beta chain) originates from a study of blood T cells in healthy people across ages. As to this clonotype: Its target is unknown.

Whole-study results and caveats: Older age coincided with a roughly linear decline in TCR beta diversity per million T cells.

The CDR3 is made up of 16 amino acids. V shed 2 bases, J shed 4 bases, and the junction held 5 bases outside the gene matches. CDR1 and CDR2 (germline): MNHEY, SMNVEV (reference sequence). Researchers collected about 9.6 milliliters of peripheral blood from every single donor. Sample-barcoded 5' priming and a J-beta primer mix drove a second PCR of about 6 to 12 cycles. Each TCR beta cDNA got a 12-nucleotide random molecular identifier. In TCRdb, the 5' RACE reads were re-called with MiXCR into one record per CDR3 protein. The sample includes around 710,000 distinct CDR3 sequences, roughly two fifths of them seen just once.

V usage is TRBV27 and J usage is TRBJ2-1, with TRBD2 matching 10 bases. The sequence derives from a woman aged 60-75 years in good health. Specimen: blood. The CDR3 nucleotides are TGTGCCAGCAGTTTAATTAGCGGGGGGCCATACAATGAGCAGTTCTTC. It encodes CASSLISGGPYNEQFF.